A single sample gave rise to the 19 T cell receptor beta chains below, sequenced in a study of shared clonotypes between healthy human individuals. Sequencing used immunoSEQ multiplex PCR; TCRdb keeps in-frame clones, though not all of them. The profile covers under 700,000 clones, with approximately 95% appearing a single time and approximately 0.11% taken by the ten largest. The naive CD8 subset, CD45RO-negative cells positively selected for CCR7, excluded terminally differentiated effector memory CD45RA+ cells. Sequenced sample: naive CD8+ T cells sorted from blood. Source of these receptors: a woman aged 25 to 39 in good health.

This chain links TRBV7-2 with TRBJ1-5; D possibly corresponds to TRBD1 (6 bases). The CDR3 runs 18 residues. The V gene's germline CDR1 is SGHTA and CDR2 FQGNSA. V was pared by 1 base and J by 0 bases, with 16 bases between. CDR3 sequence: CASSLVTGTSYSNQPQHF. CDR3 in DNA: TGTGCCAGCAGCTTAGTAACCGGGACAAGTTATAGCAATCAGCCCCAGCATTTT.

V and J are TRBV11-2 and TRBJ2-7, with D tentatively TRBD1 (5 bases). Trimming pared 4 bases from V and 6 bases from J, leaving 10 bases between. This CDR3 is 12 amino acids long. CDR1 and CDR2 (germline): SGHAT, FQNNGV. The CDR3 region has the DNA TGTGCCAGCAGCTCAGGGTCGGGCGAGCAGTACTTC. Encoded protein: CASSSGSGEQYF.

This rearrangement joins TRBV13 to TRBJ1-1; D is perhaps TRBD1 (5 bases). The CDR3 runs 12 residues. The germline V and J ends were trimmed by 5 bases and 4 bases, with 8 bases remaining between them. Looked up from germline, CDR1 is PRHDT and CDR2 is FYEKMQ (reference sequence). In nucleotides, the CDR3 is TGTGCCAGCAGCCGGGACGTCACTGAAGCTTTCTTT. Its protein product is CASSRDVTEAFF.

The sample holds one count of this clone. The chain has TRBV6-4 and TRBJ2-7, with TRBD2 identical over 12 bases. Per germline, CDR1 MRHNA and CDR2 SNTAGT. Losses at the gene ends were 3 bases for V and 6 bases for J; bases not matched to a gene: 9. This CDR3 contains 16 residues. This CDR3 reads CASSEFQTSGSVEQYF. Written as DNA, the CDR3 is TGTGCCAGCAGTGAATTCCAGACTAGCGGGAGCGTCGAGCAGTACTTC.

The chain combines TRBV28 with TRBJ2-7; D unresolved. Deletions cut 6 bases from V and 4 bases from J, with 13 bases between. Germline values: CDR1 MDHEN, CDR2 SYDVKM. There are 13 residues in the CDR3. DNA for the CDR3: TGTGCCAGCAGCGAAATCTGGGTGTACGAGCAGTACTTC. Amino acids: CASSEIWVYEQYF.

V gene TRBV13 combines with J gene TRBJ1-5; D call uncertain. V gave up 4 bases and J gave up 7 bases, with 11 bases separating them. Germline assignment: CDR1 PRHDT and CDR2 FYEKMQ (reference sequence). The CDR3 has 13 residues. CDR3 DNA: TGTGCCAGCAGCTCCGGCGGGCGGCAGCCCCAGCATTTT. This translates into CASSSGGRQPQHF.

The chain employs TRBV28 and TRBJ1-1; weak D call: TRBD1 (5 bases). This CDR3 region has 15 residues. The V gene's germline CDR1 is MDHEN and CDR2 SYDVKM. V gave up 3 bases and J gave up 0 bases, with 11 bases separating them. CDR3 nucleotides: TGTGCCAGCAGTTTCAAGACAGCCATGAACACTGAAGCTTTCTTT. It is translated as CASSFKTAMNTEAFF.

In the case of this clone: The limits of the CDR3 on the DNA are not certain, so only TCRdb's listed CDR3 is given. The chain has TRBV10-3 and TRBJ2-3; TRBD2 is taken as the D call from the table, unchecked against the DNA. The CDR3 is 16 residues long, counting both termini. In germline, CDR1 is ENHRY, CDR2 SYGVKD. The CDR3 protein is CAISSSGERGTDTQYF.

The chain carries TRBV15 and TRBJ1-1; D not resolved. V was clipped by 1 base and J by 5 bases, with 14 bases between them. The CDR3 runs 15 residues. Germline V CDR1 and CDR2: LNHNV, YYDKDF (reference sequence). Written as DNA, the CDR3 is TGTGCCACCAGCAGAGCGTCGGTGGGAGGGACTGAAGCTTTCTTT. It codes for CATSRASVGGTEAFF.

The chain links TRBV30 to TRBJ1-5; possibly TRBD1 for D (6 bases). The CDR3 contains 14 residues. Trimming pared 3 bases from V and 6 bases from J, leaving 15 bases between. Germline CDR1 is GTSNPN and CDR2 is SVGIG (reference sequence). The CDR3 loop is CAWSPTGSLQPQHF. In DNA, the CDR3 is TGTGCCTGGAGCCCTACAGGGAGCCTTCAGCCCCAGCATTTT. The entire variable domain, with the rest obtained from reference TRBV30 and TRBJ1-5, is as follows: SQTIHQWPATLVQPVGSPLSLECTVEGTSNPNLYWYRQAAGRGLQLLFYSVGIGQISSEVPQNLSASRPQDRQFILSSKKLLLSDSGFYLCAWSPTGSLQPQHFGDGTRLSIL.

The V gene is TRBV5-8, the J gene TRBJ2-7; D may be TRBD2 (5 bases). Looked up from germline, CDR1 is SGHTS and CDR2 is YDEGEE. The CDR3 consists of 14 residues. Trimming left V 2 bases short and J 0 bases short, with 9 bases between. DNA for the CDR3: TGTGCCAGCAGCTTCCAGCGGCTCTCCTACGAGCAGTACTTC. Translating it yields CASSFQRLSYEQYF.

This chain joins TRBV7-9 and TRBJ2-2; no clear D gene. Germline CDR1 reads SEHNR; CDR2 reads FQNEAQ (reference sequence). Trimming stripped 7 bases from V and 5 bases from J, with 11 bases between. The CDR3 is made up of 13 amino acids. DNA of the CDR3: TGTGCCAGCAAGTACTCTGGGACCGGGGAGCTGTTTTTT. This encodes CASKYSGTGELFF. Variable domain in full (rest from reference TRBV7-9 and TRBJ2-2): DTGVSQNPRHKITKRGQNVTFRCDPISEHNRLYWYRQTLGQGPEFLTYFQNEAQLEKSRLLSDRFSAERPKGSFSTLEIQRTEQGDSAMYLCASKYSGTGELFFGEGSRLTVL.

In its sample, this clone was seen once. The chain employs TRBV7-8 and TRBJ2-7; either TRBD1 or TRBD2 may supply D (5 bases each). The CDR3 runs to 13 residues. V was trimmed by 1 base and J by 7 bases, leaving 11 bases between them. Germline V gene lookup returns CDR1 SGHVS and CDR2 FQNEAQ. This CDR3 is CASSLGGDLEQYF. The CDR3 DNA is TGTGCCAGCAGCTTAGGAGGGGATTTGGAGCAGTACTTC.

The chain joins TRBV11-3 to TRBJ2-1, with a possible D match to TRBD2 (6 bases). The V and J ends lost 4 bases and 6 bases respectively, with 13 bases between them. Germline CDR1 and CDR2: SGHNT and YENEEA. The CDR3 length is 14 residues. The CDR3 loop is CASSSGTQGNEQFF. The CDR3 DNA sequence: TGTGCCAGCAGCTCCGGGACTCAGGGCAATGAGCAGTTCTTC.

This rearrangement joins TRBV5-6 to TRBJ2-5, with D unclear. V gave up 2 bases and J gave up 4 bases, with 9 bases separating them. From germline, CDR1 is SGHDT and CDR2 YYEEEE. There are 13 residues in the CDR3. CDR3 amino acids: CASSFGMGETQYF. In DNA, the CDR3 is TGTGCCAGCAGCTTTGGTATGGGAGAGACCCAGTACTTC.

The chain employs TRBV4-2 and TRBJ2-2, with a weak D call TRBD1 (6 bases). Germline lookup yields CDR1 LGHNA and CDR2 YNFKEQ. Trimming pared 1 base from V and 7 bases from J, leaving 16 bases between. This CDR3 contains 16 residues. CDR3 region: CASSQVLLGAGGELFF. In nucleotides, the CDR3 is TGTGCCAGCAGCCAAGTGTTGTTGGGGGCCGGCGGGGAGCTGTTTTTT.

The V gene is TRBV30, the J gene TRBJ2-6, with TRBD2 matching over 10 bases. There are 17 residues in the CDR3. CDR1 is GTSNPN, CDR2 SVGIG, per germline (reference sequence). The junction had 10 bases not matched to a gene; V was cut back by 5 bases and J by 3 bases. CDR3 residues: CAWGGLAGGGGANVLTF. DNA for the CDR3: TGTGCCTGGGGTGGGTTAGCGGGAGGAGGTGGGGCCAACGTCCTGACTTTC. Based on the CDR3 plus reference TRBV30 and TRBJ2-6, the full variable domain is SQTIHQWPATLVQPVGSPLSLECTVEGTSNPNLYWYRQAAGRGLQLLFYSVGIGQISSEVPQNLSASRPQDRQFILSSKKLLLSDSGFYLCAWGGLAGGGGANVLTFGAGSRLTVL.

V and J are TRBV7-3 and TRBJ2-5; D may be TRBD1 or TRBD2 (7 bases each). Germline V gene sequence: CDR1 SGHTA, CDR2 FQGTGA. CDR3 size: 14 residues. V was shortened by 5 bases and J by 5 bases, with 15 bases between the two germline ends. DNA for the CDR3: TGTGCCAGCAGCCAGTCAGCGGGACAGGAGACCCAGTACTTC. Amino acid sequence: CASSQSAGQETQYF.

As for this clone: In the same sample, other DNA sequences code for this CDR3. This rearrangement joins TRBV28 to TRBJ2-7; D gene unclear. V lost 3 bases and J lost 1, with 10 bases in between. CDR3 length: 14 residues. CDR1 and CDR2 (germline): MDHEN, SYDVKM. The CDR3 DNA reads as TGTGCCAGCAGTTTCGGCGGTAGTTCCTACGAGCAGTACTTC. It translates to CASSFGGSSYEQYF.